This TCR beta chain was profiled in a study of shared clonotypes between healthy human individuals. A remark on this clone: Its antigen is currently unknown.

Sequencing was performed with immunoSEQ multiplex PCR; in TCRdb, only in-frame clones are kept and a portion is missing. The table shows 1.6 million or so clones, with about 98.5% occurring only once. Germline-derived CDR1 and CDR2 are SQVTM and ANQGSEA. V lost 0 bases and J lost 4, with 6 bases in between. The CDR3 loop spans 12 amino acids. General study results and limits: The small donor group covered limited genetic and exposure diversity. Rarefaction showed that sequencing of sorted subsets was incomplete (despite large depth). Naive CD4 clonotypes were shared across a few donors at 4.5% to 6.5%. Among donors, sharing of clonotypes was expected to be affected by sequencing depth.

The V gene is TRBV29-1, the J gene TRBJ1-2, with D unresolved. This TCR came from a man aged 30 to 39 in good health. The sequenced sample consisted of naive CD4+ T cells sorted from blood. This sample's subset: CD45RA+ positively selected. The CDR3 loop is CSVEDQIYGYTF. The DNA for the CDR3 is TGCAGCGTTGAAGATCAGATCTATGGCTACACCTTC.